This T cell receptor beta chain was documented in a study of PD-L1 blockade in urothelial cancer. About the research overall: Blood was tested 3 weeks (second dose) and 6 weeks into treatment. Median blood clonality was roughly 0.087, with about 80,000 unique TCRs.

Spike-ins of synthetic TCR analog templates went into each PCR. The assay was immunoSEQ multiplex PCR, and TCRdb's table has in-frame clones only and misses some. The sample has roughly 130,000 clones; 70% to 85% are singletons. The germline CDR1 and CDR2 sequences are SNHLY and FYNNEI. This CDR3 region has 12 residues. Trimming cost V 7 bases and J 3 bases, with 7 bases left between them. Time point of the sample: pretreatment peripheral blood. The chain combines TRBV2 with TRBJ1-3; D remains ambiguous. Sequenced here: PBMCs, sampled around atezolizumab (anti-PD-L1) treatment. The sequence derives from a man aged 50-59 years with urothelial cancer. This CDR3 is CASTGGGNTIYF. The CDR3 nucleotides are TGTGCCAGCACCGGAGGTGGAAACACCATATATTTT.